This TCR beta chain was sequenced during a study of T cells in Graves' hyperthyroidism and ophthalmopathy. Overall study results and limits: Prediction of ophthalmopathy progression came a median around 6 months pre-onset. Separation of ophthalmopathy from stable hyperthyroidism was achieved by a 13 V-J model.

Patients having uncontrolled infection, another autoimmune disease, pregnancy or lactation were not included. Germline lookup yields CDR1 SGHKS and CDR2 YYEKEE (reference sequence). This CDR3 has 18 residues. V trimming: 0 bases; J trimming: 10 bases; junction bases outside the gene matches: 14. Of note for this clonotype: Its antigen is as yet unknown.

RNA transcripts served as the template for amplifying TCR beta CDR3 regions. The HTBI primer set was used in a first-round RT-PCR of the TCR CDR3. TCRdb re-derived calls from the multiplex PCR reads in MiXCR, one entry per CDR3 protein. Of 500,000 to 600,000 distinct CDR3 sequences in the sample, approximately 15% were seen once. The V gene is TRBV5-5, the J gene TRBJ1-6; 9 bases are shared with TRBD1. The sequence was obtained from a woman between 18 and 29 years old with Graves' hyperthyroidism. The sequenced sample was blood. CDR3 DNA sequence: TGTGCCAGCAGCTTGGTTGTGACAGGGGGTATAAGACGGTCACCCCTCCACTTT. Translated: CASSLVVTGGIRRSPLHF.